This record covers a single TCR beta chain. This sample was included in a study of blood T cell repertoires in COVID-19. About the research overall: The United States, Italy and Spain provided the acute and convalescent COVID-19 samples. The analysed material was cDNA or gDNA that came from T cells, B-cell-depleted T cells, or PBMCs.

The germline gives CDR1 SGHAT, CDR2 FQNNGV. The CDR3 contains 18 residues. J was trimmed by 8 bases and V by 3 bases; bases with no gene match: 17. Original processing notes: Amplified reference gene primers provided the basis for estimating nucleated cell counts. Clones were read by immunoSEQ multiplex PCR, and TCRdb kept only the in-frame ones, dropping some. From that table come the V and J calls and clone size; the DNA was used to work out D and trimming. The repertoire has hundreds of thousands of clones, approximately 80% of them found once; the top ten carry 6.5% to 9.5%. The V call is TRBV11-2, the J call TRBJ2-1, with 9 bases aligning to TRBD2. Sequencing was done on a sample of peripheral blood. The receptor comes from a woman older than 75 with COVID-19, enrolled during active disease. CDR3: CASSFSGSTRGGRYEQFF. The CDR3 coding sequence is TGTGCCAGCAGCTTTAGTGGTTCCACGCGGGGGGGCCGATATGAGCAGTTCTTC. Drawing the rest from reference TRBV11-2 and TRBJ2-1, the complete variable domain is EAGVAQSPRYKIIEKRQSVAFWCNPISGHATLYWYQQILGQGPKLLIQFQNNGVVDDSQLPKDRFSAERLKGVDSTLKIQPAKLEDSAVYLCASSFSGSTRGGRYEQFFGPGTRLTVL.